Following are 16 T cell receptor beta chains from one sample sequenced in a study of cytomegalovirus exposure and HLA in healthy donors. 13 Jbeta primers and 60 Vbeta primers were used for the PCR. Assay: immunoSEQ multiplex PCR; the TCRdb copy retains only in-frame clones and omits some. The table lists approximately 69,000 clones, 60% to 80% of them singletons. The sequencing input was PBMCs. Source of these receptors: a woman between 25 and 40 years old in good health and CMV-seropositive.

Only a few counts were recorded for this clone. This chain joins TRBV10-3 and TRBJ2-3; 12 bases agree with TRBD2. Per germline, CDR1 ENHRY and CDR2 SYGVKD. This CDR3 has 16 amino acids. V shed 2 bases, J shed 3 bases, and the junction held 3 bases outside the gene matches. In nucleotides, the CDR3 is TGTGCCATCAGTGAGCGGACTAGCGGGAAGACAGATACGCAGTATTTT. It is translated as CAISERTSGKTDTQYF.

V gene TRBV7-2 combines with J gene TRBJ2-5; D is ambiguous. The CDR3 totals 12 residues. Germline CDR1 reads SGHTA; CDR2 reads FQGNSA. Trimming stripped 5 bases from V and 5 bases from J, with 9 bases between. The CDR3 DNA sequence: TGTGCCAGCAGCCTAATGCATGAGACCCAGTACTTC. Amino acids: CASSLMHETQYF.

This clone was detected ten times or more. This chain connects TRBV5-6 to TRBJ2-5; a weak D match, TRBD2 (6 bases). Germline CDR1 SGHDT, CDR2 YYEEEE. The CDR3 extends over 14 amino acids. V lost 0 bases and J 9 bases, leaving 15 bases between the germline ends. The CDR3 loop is CASSLVSGSGAQYF. Here the CDR3 DNA reads TGTGCCAGCAGCTTGGTTAGCGGATCGGGGGCCCAGTACTTC.

The chain couples TRBV30 to TRBJ2-2; D is unclear. The V end lost 2 bases, the J end lost 6 bases, and 7 bases lay between the germline ends. CDR3 length: 12 amino acids. Looked up from germline, CDR1 is GTSNPN and CDR2 is SVGIG (reference sequence). In nucleotides, the CDR3 is TGTGCCTGGAGTCCAGGTTCCGGGGAGCTGTTTTTT. This translates into CAWSPGSGELFF.

The V gene is TRBV7-2, the J gene TRBJ1-5; 9 nucleotides align to TRBD1. Germline V gene data show CDR1 as SGHTA and CDR2 as FQGNSA. Trimming removed 5 bases from V and 9 bases from J; junction bases left unmatched: 8. The CDR3 length is 14 residues. CDR3 amino acids: CASSRTGVEAPQHF. DNA of the CDR3: TGTGCCAGCAGCCGGACAGGGGTTGAGGCGCCCCAGCATTTT.

The DNA for the CDR3 is TGTGCCAGCAGTTCCGCAGGGGTTAGCAATCAGCCCCAGCATTTT. Translation gives CASSSAGVSNQPQHF. This chain connects TRBV28 to TRBJ1-5, with D perhaps matching TRBD1 (6 bases). The V gene lost 4 bases and the J gene lost 0 bases, with 10 bases spanning the gap. The CDR3 loop spans 15 amino acids. Germline lookup yields CDR1 MDHEN and CDR2 SYDVKM.

The chain links TRBV30 to TRBJ2-1; TRBD2 aligns across 9 bases. This CDR3 is built from 15 residues. Germline values: CDR1 GTSNPN, CDR2 SVGIG (reference sequence). J gave up 4 bases and V 0 bases, and 4 bases lay outside the gene matches. CDR3 loop: CAWSVGLAGYNEQFF. In DNA, the CDR3 is TGTGCCTGGAGTGTAGGGCTAGCGGGGTACAATGAGCAGTTCTTC. Full variable domain (rest looked up from reference TRBV30 and TRBJ2-1): SQTIHQWPATLVQPVGSPLSLECTVEGTSNPNLYWYRQAAGRGLQLLFYSVGIGQISSEVPQNLSASRPQDRQFILSSKKLLLSDSGFYLCAWSVGLAGYNEQFFGPGTRLTVL.

This chain links TRBV6-4 with TRBJ1-2; the D is unclear. With 11 bases removed from V and 2 bases from J, the gap between germline ends came to 21 bases. The germline gives CDR1 MRHNA, CDR2 SNTAGT. The CDR3 has 15 residues. CDR3 residues: CAGEQRTELNYGYTF. CDR3 in DNA: TGTGCCGGGGAGCAGAGGACGGAACTAAACTATGGCTACACCTTC.

The chain carries TRBV10-3 and TRBJ1-1; maybe TRBD1 (5 bases). CDR3 length: 14 residues. Germline-derived CDR1 and CDR2 are ENHRY and SYGVKD. Between the trimmed V and J ends, which lost 2 bases and 3 bases, there was a span of 10 bases. The CDR3 DNA reads TGTGCCATCAGTGAGGGGGGGACTTACACTGAAGCTTTCTTT. Translating gives CAISEGGTYTEAFF.

V gene TRBV7-9 combines with J gene TRBJ1-1; maybe TRBD1 (5 bases). Germline CDR1 and CDR2: SEHNR and FQNEAQ (reference sequence). V was trimmed by 5 bases and J by 4 bases, leaving 11 bases between them. There are 13 residues in the CDR3. In DNA form, the CDR3 reads TGTGCCAGCAGCAAACAGGTTCGCACTGAAGCTTTCTTT. As protein: CASSKQVRTEAFF.

CDR3 bases: TGTGCCAGCAGCAAAGAGAGGGCTTTTAACTATGGCTACACCTTC. Translation: CASSKERAFNYGYTF. The J gene is TRBJ1-2, the V gene TRBV21-1. TRBV21-1 is an annotated pseudogene. The CDR3 length is 15 residues.

The chain employs TRBV6-1 and TRBJ2-5, with TRBD1 identical over 8 bases. Germline V gene sequence: CDR1 MNHNS, CDR2 SASEGT. J lost 5 bases, V lost 4 bases, and 3 bases had no gene match. This CDR3 is 13 amino acids long. Here the CDR3 reads CASSATGAETQYF. CDR3 in DNA: TGTGCCAGCAGTGCGACAGGGGCGGAGACCCAGTACTTC.

A few counts support this clone. The CDR3 spells CASDPTGVNQPQHF. The DNA of the CDR3 is TGTGCCAGCGATCCCACAGGGGTGAATCAGCCCCAGCATTTT. The V gene is TRBV28, the J gene TRBJ1-5, with TRBD1 matching over 7 bases. The CDR3 sequence is 14 residues long. Germline CDR1 and CDR2: MDHEN and SYDVKM. The J segment lost 4 bases and the V segment lost 8 bases, leaving 8 bases of the junction unmatched.

The chain carries TRBV6-5 and TRBJ2-5; 7 positions match TRBD2. CDR1 is MNHEY, CDR2 SVGAGI, per germline. CDR3 size: 15 residues. The V segment lost 1 base and the J segment 3 bases; nucleotides outside the gene matches: 5. The CDR3 nucleotides are TGTGCCAGCAGTTACTTGACTAGCATCGAAGAGACCCAGTACTTC. Its translation: CASSYLTSIEETQYF.

This chain uses TRBV20-1 with TRBJ2-5; D not resolved. The CDR3 is 11 amino acids. The germline V and J ends were trimmed by 3 bases and 2 bases, with 4 bases remaining between them. The germline V gene encodes CDR1 DFQATT and CDR2 SNEGSKA (reference sequence). CDR3 nucleotides: TGCAGTGCTAGGCGGCAAGAGACCCAGTACTTC. Its protein product is CSARRQETQYF.

The V gene is TRBV7-9, the J gene TRBJ2-7; perhaps TRBD1 as D (5 bases). V was trimmed by 5 bases and J by 2 bases, leaving 16 bases between them. Per the germline V gene, CDR1 is SEHNR and CDR2 is FQNEAQ (reference sequence). CDR3 size: 15 residues. Here the CDR3 reads CASSGESLQAYEQYF. The DNA for the CDR3 is TGTGCCAGCAGCGGAGAGAGTCTACAGGCCTACGAGCAGTACTTC. Based on the CDR3 plus reference TRBV7-9 and TRBJ2-7, the full variable domain is DTGVSQNPRHKITKRGQNVTFRCDPISEHNRLYWYRQTLGQGPEFLTYFQNEAQLEKSRLLSDRFSAERPKGSFSTLEIQRTEQGDSAMYLCASSGESLQAYEQYFGPGTRLTVT.